The 14 T cell receptor beta chains below were found in one sample sequenced in a study of blood T cell repertoires in COVID-19. Some clones are missing from TCRdb's copy, which holds only in-frame ones; the method was immunoSEQ multiplex PCR. The profile shows over 100,000 clones, around three quarters of them singletons. Sequenced material: peripheral blood. The source of these receptors is a woman aged 80 or older with acute or convalescent COVID-19.

V is TRBV28 and J is TRBJ1-1, with D possibly TRBD1 on 5 matching bases. There are 12 residues in the CDR3. Trimming took 6 bases from V and 10 from J, leaving 15 bases between them. The germline CDR1 and CDR2 sequences are MDHEN and SYDVKM. Here the CDR3 DNA reads TGTGCCAGCAGCACCCGGACACCTGTAGCTTTCTTT. It encodes CASSTRTPVAFF.

The chain carries TRBV3-1 (or the pseudogene TRBV3-2) and TRBJ2-6; a possible D gene is TRBD1 (7 bases). This CDR3 is built from 17 residues. Per germline, CDR1 LGHDT and CDR2 YNNKEL (reference sequence). Deletions cut 2 bases from V and 4 bases from J, with 15 bases between. The chain's CDR3 is CASSQTGGQSGANVLTF. The CDR3 DNA sequence: TGTGCCAGCAGCCAAACCGGGGGACAGTCCGGGGCCAACGTCCTGACTTTC.

The chain couples TRBV21-1 to TRBJ1-5; the table calls TRBD1, which could not be checked here. TRBV21-1 constitutes a pseudogene. CDR3 length equals 16 residues. In nucleotides, the CDR3 is TGTGCCAGCAGCAAATCAAAGGGGGTTCACAATCAGCCCCAGCATTTT. This encodes CASSKSKGVHNQPQHF.

In its sample, this clone was seen once. CDR3 nucleotide sequence: TGTGCCAGCAGCTACAGGGGTCAGCGGAACACTGAAGCTTTCTTT. It yields the protein CASSYRGQRNTEAFF. The chain uses TRBV7-9 and TRBJ1-1; TRBD1 matches 7 bases. In germline, CDR1 is SEHNR, CDR2 FQNEAQ (reference sequence). Trimming cost V 4 bases and J 1 base; bases outside gene matches: 6. The CDR3 has 15 amino acids.

The chain carries TRBV6-5 and TRBJ2-7; D may be TRBD1 (5 bases). The germline gives CDR1 MNHEY, CDR2 SVGAGI. The CDR3 covers 15 residues. Trimming took 6 bases from V and 2 from J, leaving 17 bases between them. The CDR3 DNA follows: TGTGCCAGCAGCAGAACACAGGCGGCCGCCTACGAGCAGTACTTC. Translating gives CASSRTQAAAYEQYF.

The V gene is TRBV6-2 or TRBV6-3, the J gene TRBJ2-7; 8 bases agree with TRBD1. This CDR3 is 13 amino acids long. From germline, CDR1 is MNHEY and CDR2 SVGEGT. V was pared by 6 bases and J by 6 bases, with 7 bases of the junction left unmatched. The CDR3 here is CASSPAGGGEQYF. The DNA of the CDR3 is TGTGCCAGCAGCCCCGCAGGGGGCGGCGAGCAGTACTTC.

V usage is TRBV7-3 and J usage is TRBJ1-1, with 7 bases fitting TRBD1. The CDR3 covers 14 residues. Germline CDR1 and CDR2: SGHTA and FQGTGA. The V gene end was trimmed by 5 bases and the J gene end by 1 base; junction bases not matched to a gene: 4. The CDR3 region is CASSGDSSNTEAFF. CDR3 nucleotide sequence: TGTGCCAGCAGCGGGGACAGTTCGAACACTGAAGCTTTCTTT.

V is TRBV19 and J is TRBJ1-6, with TRBD1 matching over 8 bases. After removal of 7 bases from V and 7 bases from J, the junction contained 12 bases not matched to a gene. CDR3 size: 16 residues. The V gene's germline CDR1 is LNHDA and CDR2 SQIVND (reference sequence). The CDR3 DNA is TGTGCCAGTACCGAAGACAGGGGTTCGGGAAATTCACCCCTCCACTTT. Translation: CASTEDRGSGNSPLHF.

The chain couples TRBV10-1 to TRBJ2-1; D might be TRBD2 (6 bases). From germline, CDR1 is WNHNN and CDR2 SYGVQD (reference sequence). The V end lost 2 bases, the J end lost 3 bases, and 14 bases lay between the germline ends. This CDR3 has 16 residues. The DNA for the CDR3 is TGCGCCAGCAGTGAGAGGCAGGGACTTCTCTACAATGAGCAGTTCTTC. Its protein product is CASSERQGLLYNEQFF.

This chain uses TRBV28 with TRBJ1-6, with 7 bases lining up with TRBD1. The CDR3 is 16 amino acids. V trimming: 6 bases; J trimming: 5 bases; junction bases outside the gene matches: 10. Germline V gives CDR1 MDHEN, CDR2 SYDVKM. The CDR3 reads CASRRYSGQNNSPLHF. CDR3 DNA: TGTGCCAGCAGGCGCTACTCGGGACAGAATAATTCACCCCTCCACTTT. The full variable domain, completed using reference TRBV28 and TRBJ1-6, is DVKVTQSSRYLVKRTGEKVFLECVQDMDHENMFWYRQDPGLGLRLIYFSYDVKMKEKGDIPEGYSVSREKKERFSLILESASTNQTSMYLCASRRYSGQNNSPLHFGNGTRLTVT.

This rearrangement joins TRBV9 to TRBJ2-2; maybe TRBD2 (7 bases). Trimming pared 4 bases from V and 5 bases from J, leaving 12 bases between. Germline CDR1 reads SGDLS; CDR2 reads YYNGEE. CDR3 size: 14 residues. CDR3 in DNA: TGTGCCAGCAGCCAGAGGGGGGGAACCGGGGAGCTGTTTTTT. Translation: CASSQRGGTGELFF.

V is TRBV12-3 or TRBV12-4 and J is TRBJ2-7, with 12 bases that match TRBD2. After removal of 5 bases from V and 13 bases from J, the junction contained 9 bases not matched to a gene. CDR3 length equals 13 residues. The CDR3 DNA sequence: TGTGCCAGCAGTCCCGGACTAGCGGGGTACTTCTACTTC. This gives the protein CASSPGLAGYFYF.

The rearrangement uses TRBV10-3 and TRBJ1-3; 7 nucleotides match TRBD1. CDR1 ENHRY and CDR2 SYGVKD come from the germline V gene. Trimming cost V 2 bases and J 0 bases; bases outside gene matches: 7. The CDR3 is 17 residues long. The CDR3: CAISETSRGNSGNTIYF. In nucleotides, the CDR3 is TGTGCCATCAGTGAGACATCCAGGGGGAACTCTGGAAACACCATATATTTT.

As DNA, the CDR3 is TGTGCCATCAGCAGGCGGGCTCCTTCCTACGAGCAGTACTTC. Its protein product is CAISRRAPSYEQYF. The chain joins TRBV10-3 to TRBJ2-7, with D possibly TRBD2 on 5 matching bases. Germline values: CDR1 ENHRY, CDR2 SYGVKD. V was clipped by 6 bases and J by 1 base, with 13 bases between them. The CDR3 covers 14 residues.